The clone carrying this TCR beta chain occurred many times. Its target is unknown. The germline CDR1 and CDR2 sequences are MNHEY and SMNVEV (reference sequence). Trimming at V came to 2 bases and at J to 5 bases, leaving 6 bases not matched to a gene. The CDR3 totals 15 residues. These data originate in a study of T cells after yellow fever vaccination. Study-wide results and caveats: Re-detected after boosting: most primary clones, 96% of CD4 and roughly 88% of CD8. Sorted repertoires could include abundant contaminating clonotypes from bulk cells.

5'RACE template switching produced TCR cDNA carrying a universal primer site and UMIs. TCRdb called the 5' RACE reads again in MiXCR, with one record for every CDR3 protein. The table shows around 310,000 distinct CDR3 sequences, with 8.5% to 9% occurring only once. The V call is TRBV27, the J call TRBJ2-1, with 7 bases that match TRBD1. Here the sequenced sample was PBMCs, taken on the day of the first yellow fever vaccination. The TCR sequence derives from a man aged 18 to 35 who received the YFV17D yellow fever vaccine. Here the CDR3 DNA reads TGTGCCAGCAGTTTAAATTGGGACAGAAACAATGAGCAGTTCTTC. It translates to CASSLNWDRNNEQFF.